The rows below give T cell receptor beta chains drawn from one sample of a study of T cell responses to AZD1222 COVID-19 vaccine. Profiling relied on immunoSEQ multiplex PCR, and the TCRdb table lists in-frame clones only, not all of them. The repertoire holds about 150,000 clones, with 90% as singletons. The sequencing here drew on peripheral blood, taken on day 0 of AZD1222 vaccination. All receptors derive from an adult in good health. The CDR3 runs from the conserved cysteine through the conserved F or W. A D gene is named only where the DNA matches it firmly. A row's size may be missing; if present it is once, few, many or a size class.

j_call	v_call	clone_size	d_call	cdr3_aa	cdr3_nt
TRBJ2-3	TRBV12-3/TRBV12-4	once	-	CASSWTGTDTQYF	TGTGCCAGCAGTTGGACAGGCACAGATACGCAGTATTTT
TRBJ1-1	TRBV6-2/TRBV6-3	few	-	CASSLHFEAFF	TGTGCCAGCAGCCTTCACTTTGAAGCTTTCTTT
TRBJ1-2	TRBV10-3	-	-	CAISGTTALHYGYTF	TGTGCCATCAGTGGGACTACCGCGTTACACTATGGCTACACCTTC
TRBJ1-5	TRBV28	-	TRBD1	CASRTGTDYQPQHF	TGTGCCAGCAGGACCGGGACAGATTATCAGCCCCAGCATTTT
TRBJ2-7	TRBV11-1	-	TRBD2	CASSNRRAGGEQYF	TGTGCCAGCAGCAACCGGAGGGCCGGGGGGGAGCAGTACTTC
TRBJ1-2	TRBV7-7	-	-	CASSSRDKNTF	TGTGCTAGTAGCTCTAGGGATAAGAACACCTTC
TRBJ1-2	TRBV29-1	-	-	CSVPGVRGYTF	TGCAGCGTTCCGGGGGTGCGCGGCTACACCTTC
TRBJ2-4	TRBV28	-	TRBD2	CASSLRSGRRGGTSGSLPKNIQYF	TGTGCCAGCAGTTTACGTTCTGGGAGGCGGGGAGGGACTAGCGGGAGTCTGCCCAAAAACATTCAGTACTTC
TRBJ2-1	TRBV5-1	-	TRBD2	CASSGGLAGVYEQFF	TGCGCCAGCAGCGGGGGACTAGCGGGAGTTTATGAGCAGTTCTTC
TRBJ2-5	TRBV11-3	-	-	CASSLEVGSASFSICETQYF	TGTGCCAGCAGCTTAGAGGTCGGAAGTGCGAGCTTCTCGATTTGTGAGACCCAGTACTTC
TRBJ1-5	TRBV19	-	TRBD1	CASSIKGALSNQPQHF	TGTGCCAGTAGTATTAAGGGGGCTCTTAGCAATCAGCCCCAGCATTTT
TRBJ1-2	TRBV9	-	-	CASSVRIDSYYGYTF	TGTGCCAGCAGCGTACGTATTGACAGCTACTATGGCTACACCTTC
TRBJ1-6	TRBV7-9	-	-	CASSLWPRDTFNSPLHF	TGTGCCAGCAGCTTATGGCCCCGGGACACCTTCAATTCACCCCTCCACTTT
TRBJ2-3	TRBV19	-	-	CASSQEGLHTDTQYF	TGTGCCAGTAGTCAGGAGGGTCTACACACAGATACGCAGTATTTT
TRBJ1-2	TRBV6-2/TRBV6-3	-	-	CASSLTATGTGGYTF	TGTGCCAGCAGCCTCACCGCCACAGGGACTGGCGGCTACACCTTC
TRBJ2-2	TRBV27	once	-	CASSFQGREELFF	TGTGCCAGCAGTTTCCAGGGTCGGGAGGAGCTGTTTTTT
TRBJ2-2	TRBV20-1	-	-	CSAMWTGELFF	TGCAGTGCTATGTGGACCGGGGAGCTGTTTTTT
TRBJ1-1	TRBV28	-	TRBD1	CASSLSERGQVPAFF	TGTGCCAGCAGTTTAAGCGAGCGGGGACAGGTACCCGCTTTCTTT
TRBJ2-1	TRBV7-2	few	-	CASSLATSNNEQFF	TGTGCCAGCAGCTTAGCCACTTCCAACAATGAGCAGTTCTTC
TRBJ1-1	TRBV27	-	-	CASSFWAPQVVNTEAFF	TGTGCCAGCAGTTTTTGGGCGCCCCAGGTGGTAAACACTGAAGCTTTCTTT
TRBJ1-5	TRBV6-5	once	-	CASSYGWGQPQHF	TGTGCCAGCAGTTACGGGTGGGGTCAGCCCCAGCATTTT
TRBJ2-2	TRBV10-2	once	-	CASHDGFANTGELFF	TGCGCCAGCCATGATGGGTTCGCGAACACCGGGGAGCTGTTTTTT
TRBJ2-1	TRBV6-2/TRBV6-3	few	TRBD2	CASSTELAGVNWEQFF	TGTGCCAGCAGTACCGAACTAGCGGGAGTAAATTGGGAGCAGTTCTTC
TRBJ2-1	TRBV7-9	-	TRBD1	CASSFQTPGTDYNEQFF	TGTGCCAGCAGCTTTCAGACCCCCGGGACAGACTACAATGAGCAGTTCTTC